This TCR beta chain was sequenced for a study of blood T cell repertoires in COVID-19. As for the study in general: Sample material is recorded as cDNA or gDNA derived from T cells, B-cell-depleted T cells, or PBMCs.

In germline, CDR1 is SGHNT, CDR2 YYREEE (reference sequence). The CDR3 sequence is 16 residues long. The V end was cut by 1 base, the J end by 4 bases, with 17 bases between. Original handling: Amplifying reference gene primers gave estimates of nucleated cell counts. The repertoire was sequenced with immunoSEQ multiplex PCR; TCRdb's copy has only in-frame clones and lacks some. The V and J calls and the clone size are those of that table, but D and trimming were determined from the DNA. The table records some 460,000 clones, about 85% of them present only once. Participants, about 18 to 90 years old, spanned fewer than 25 US areas. Participant-given clinical history determined each cohort assignment.

The TCR sequence derives from a woman between 18 and 29 years old who had recovered from COVID-19. The chain is built from TRBV5-4 and TRBJ1-2, with D possibly being TRBD1 (6 bases). Material: PBMCs or T cells enriched from blood (not recorded which). CDR3 sequence: CASSLPQGTASYGYTF. DNA of the CDR3: TGTGCCAGCAGCTTGCCCCAGGGGACGGCCAGCTATGGCTACACCTTC.